This T cell receptor beta chain was observed in a study of cytomegalovirus exposure and HLA in healthy donors. Overall study findings and caveats: Most of the CMV-associated TCR beta chains (in a later analysis) appeared to be HLA-restricted. Generally TCR sequences proved uncommon, though certain public TCRs appeared in numerous donors. The authors enumerated around 150 TCR beta chains as linked to cytomegalovirus. Later analysis revealed greater clonal expansion in HLA-associated TCR beta chains than in equally common others.

In regard to this clone: What it binds is unknown.

The CDR3 is made up of 11 amino acids. The germline V gene encodes CDR1 SNHLY and CDR2 FYNNEI. The V segment lost 6 bases and the J segment 6 bases; nucleotides outside the gene matches: 2. Vbeta (60) and Jbeta (13) primers were used in the PCR. Repertoires were generated with immunoSEQ multiplex PCR, while TCRdb's copy carries only in-frame clones and drops some. The sample holds roughly 150,000 clones, 50% to 75% seen once. This chain uses TRBV2 with TRBJ2-7, with 7 bases lining up with TRBD1. The receptor comes from a woman in her twenties or thirties in good health and CMV-seropositive. Sequencing used PBMCs. The CDR3 DNA follows: TGTGCCAGCAGGACAGGGTTCGAGCAGTACTTC. Translation: CASRTGFEQYF.